This passage covers 29 T cell receptor beta chains from one sample sequenced in a study of vaccination effects on CD4 cells after COVID-19. For these TCRs, the target antigens are not known. When less than 13 days of culture had elapsed, CD4+ T cells were isolated. The repertoire was sequenced with immunoSEQ multiplex PCR; TCRdb's copy has only in-frame clones and lacks some. The sample lists about 76,000 clones, 75% to 80% occurring once. Sequences were derived from CD4+ T cells from PBMCs cultured without peptide, sampled before COVID-19 vaccination. The source of these receptors is a human donor who received a COVID-19 vaccine.

The rearrangement uses TRBV11-3 and TRBJ2-2, with a tentative D call TRBD2 (6 bases). Trimming took off 2 bases at V and 5 bases at J, with 9 bases between the two ends. The V gene's germline CDR1 is SGHNT and CDR2 YENEEA. This CDR3 comprises 14 residues. CDR3 protein: CASSLSGGTGELFF. The CDR3 DNA reads TGTGCCAGCAGCTTAAGTGGAGGGACCGGGGAGCTGTTTTTT.

The rearrangement links TRBV6-2 or TRBV6-3 to TRBJ2-5, with D tentatively TRBD2 (5 bases). V was cut by 6 bases and J by 5 bases, with 19 bases left in between. Germline CDR1 MNHEY, CDR2 SVGEGT. The CDR3 extends over 15 amino acids. The CDR3 bases are TGTGCCAGCAGCGAAACTAGGCAGAAGGAGGAGACCCAGTACTTC. Its protein is CASSETRQKEETQYF.

This clone was observed a few times. The chain links TRBV7-2 to TRBJ2-3, with D unclear. The CDR3 covers 14 residues. The V end was cut by 3 bases, the J end by 5 bases, with 12 bases between. Germline V gene lookup returns CDR1 SGHTA and CDR2 FQGNSA. CDR3 DNA sequence: TGTGCCAGCAGCTTTAGGAGTGTTGGAGATACGCAGTATTTT. This sequence encodes CASSFRSVGDTQYF.

The chain joins TRBV6-5 to TRBJ2-7; D is perhaps TRBD2 (5 bases). The CDR3 spans 13 residues. Per germline, CDR1 MNHEY and CDR2 SVGAGI. V was pared by 5 bases and J by 4 bases, with 12 bases between. The CDR3 spells CASSTQRRYEQYV. The CDR3 nucleotides read TGTGCCAGCAGTACTCAACGGAGGTACGAGCAGTACGTC.

The rearrangement joins TRBV4-3 to TRBJ1-4; D unresolved. Trimming removed 4 bases from V and 6 bases from J, with 12 bases in between. The CDR3 contains 14 residues. Germline lookup yields CDR1 LGHNA and CDR2 YSLEER. This CDR3 is CASSPRGAYEKLFF. DNA for the CDR3: TGCGCCAGCAGCCCAAGAGGCGCCTATGAAAAACTGTTTTTT.

The chain joins TRBV7-2 to TRBJ2-7, with D uncertain. Germline assignment: CDR1 SGHTA and CDR2 FQGNSA. The germline V and J ends were trimmed by 3 bases and 0 bases, with 9 bases remaining between them. This CDR3 spans 14 amino acids. CDR3 region: CASSFQFSSYEQYV. For the CDR3, the DNA is TGTGCCAGCAGCTTTCAGTTCAGCTCCTACGAGCAGTACGTC.

The chain is built from TRBV29-1 and TRBJ2-3; 7 bases fit TRBD2. Trimming cost V 8 bases and J 3 bases; bases outside gene matches: 8. The length of the CDR3 is 13 residues. The germline V gene has CDR1 SQVTM and CDR2 ANQGSEA. CDR3: CSLRSGGTDTQYF. CDR3 DNA sequence: TGCAGCCTAAGATCGGGGGGAACAGATACGCAGTATTTT.

The J gene is TRBJ1-4, the V gene TRBV10-3, with 11 bases fitting TRBD1. Trimming removed 6 bases from V and 3 bases from J; junction bases left unmatched: 3. Germline V gene lookup returns CDR1 ENHRY and CDR2 SYGVKD. The CDR3 is made up of 15 amino acids. CDR3 sequence: CAISGQGAANEKLFF. CDR3 nucleotides: TGTGCCATCAGCGGACAGGGGGCAGCTAATGAAAAACTGTTTTTT.

The chain uses TRBV29-1 and TRBJ1-1; TRBD1 agrees at 7 bases. Germline V gene lookup returns CDR1 SQVTM and CDR2 ANQGSEA. Trimming cost V 8 bases and J 4 bases; bases outside gene matches: 7. The CDR3 extends over 12 amino acids. CDR3 sequence reads: CSTEGARTEAFF. CDR3 nucleotides: TGCAGCACGGAGGGGGCGCGCACTGAAGCTTTCTTT.

The rearrangement uses TRBV5-1 and TRBJ2-7, with 7 bases lining up with TRBD1. This CDR3 is 15 amino acids long. Per the germline V gene, CDR1 is SGHRS and CDR2 is YFSETQ. After removal of 4 bases from V and 0 bases from J, the junction contained 7 bases not matched to a gene. CDR3: CASSRGQPNSYEQYV. The CDR3, as DNA: TGCGCCAGCAGCCGGGGACAGCCGAACTCCTACGAGCAGTACGTC.

The chain is built from TRBV7-3 and TRBJ2-6; possibly TRBD2 for D (6 bases). Germline CDR1 reads SGHTA; CDR2 reads FQGTGA. V lost 5 bases and J lost 0, with 11 bases in between. The length of the CDR3 is 16 residues. The CDR3 nucleotides are TGTGCCAGCAGCCCGGGACTGCACTCTGGGGCCAACGTCCTGACTTTC. This sequence encodes CASSPGLHSGANVLTF.

This rearrangement joins TRBV7-2 to TRBJ1-2, with 7 bases fitting TRBD1. The trim removed 5 bases at V and 1 base at J, leaving 1 base unmatched. The CDR3 length is 13 residues. Germline V lookup: CDR1 SGHTA, CDR2 FQGNSA. The CDR3 sequence is CASSRDSNYGYTF. The DNA of the CDR3 is TGTGCCAGCAGCCGGGACAGTAACTATGGCTACACCTTC.

V is TRBV6-2 or TRBV6-3 and J is TRBJ2-2; D may match TRBD1 or TRBD2 (5 bases each). V lost 2 bases and J 0 bases, leaving 7 bases between the germline ends. CDR3 length: 15 amino acids. Germline values: CDR1 MNHEY, CDR2 SVGEGT. The CDR3 loop reads CASSYGGTNTGELFF. CDR3 sequence (DNA): TGTGCCAGCAGTTACGGGGGAACGAACACCGGGGAGCTGTTTTTT.

The chain is built from TRBV3-1 (or the pseudogene TRBV3-2) and TRBJ2-5; the D gene could be TRBD1 or TRBD2 (5 bases each). CDR3 length equals 14 residues. Trimming shortened V by 4 bases and J by 2 bases, and 11 bases separated the two germline ends. CDR1 is LGHDT, CDR2 YNNKEL, per germline (reference sequence). The CDR3 DNA is TGTGCCAGCAGCCGCCGGGACGTACAAGAGACCCAGTACTTC. Its protein product is CASSRRDVQETQYF.

This clone was found once. The chain recombines TRBV2 with TRBJ1-1; D is ambiguous. V was clipped by 7 bases and J by 2 bases, with 5 bases between them. Germline-derived CDR1 and CDR2 are SNHLY and FYNNEI. The length of the CDR3 is 11 residues. CDR3 amino acids: CASIINTEAFF. CDR3 DNA: TGTGCCAGCATCATAAACACTGAAGCTTTCTTT.

The V call is TRBV6-2 or TRBV6-3, the J call TRBJ1-2; D possibly corresponds to TRBD1 (5 bases). CDR1 MNHEY and CDR2 SVGEGT come from the germline V gene. Trimming stripped 2 bases from V and 8 bases from J, with 12 bases between. There are 13 residues in the CDR3. CDR3 in amino acids: CASSYGRVEGYTF. The CDR3 nucleotides are TGTGCCAGCAGTTACGGCAGGGTGGAGGGCTACACCTTC.

This rearrangement joins TRBV25-1 to TRBJ2-7; no firm D call. Per the germline V gene, CDR1 is MGHDK and CDR2 is SYGVNS. The CDR3 is made up of 11 amino acids. Trimming took 6 bases from V and 0 from J, leaving 3 bases between them. The CDR3 sequence: CASSDSYEQYV. The CDR3 coding sequence is TGTGCCAGCAGCGACTCCTACGAGCAGTACGTC.

The J gene is TRBJ2-4, the V gene TRBV20-1; 7 nucleotides agree with TRBD2. After removal of 2 bases from V and 8 bases from J, the junction contained 0 bases not matched to a gene. There are 11 residues in the CDR3. In germline, CDR1 is DFQATT, CDR2 SNEGSKA (reference sequence). CDR3 DNA sequence: TGCAGTGCTAGACGGGGGGACATTCAGTACTTC. Protein product: CSARRGDIQYF.

The sample holds one count of this clone. This sequence joins TRBV7-2 and TRBJ2-3; TRBD2 aligns across 9 bases. Trimming took 3 bases from V and 5 from J; bases not matched to a gene: 6. CDR1 is SGHTA and CDR2 is FQGNSA in the germline V gene. The CDR3 runs 15 residues. The CDR3 region has the DNA TGTGCCAGCAGCTTCGCGGGGGGGCATGTAGATACGCAGTATTTT. Amino acids: CASSFAGGHVDTQYF.

The rearrangement joins TRBV6-2 or TRBV6-3 to TRBJ1-2, with D unresolved. V was pared by 2 bases and J by 4 bases, with 8 bases between. CDR1 MNHEY and CDR2 SVGEGT come from the germline V gene. CDR3 length: 13 amino acids. In nucleotides, the CDR3 is TGTGCCAGCAGTTACGGGCAGCTCTATGGCTACACCTTC. Translation gives CASSYGQLYGYTF.

This chain joins TRBV30 and TRBJ1-1, with D unclear. CDR3 length: 15 residues. Germline lookup yields CDR1 GTSNPN and CDR2 SVGIG (reference sequence). V was clipped by 4 bases and J by 0 bases, with 15 bases between them. In DNA, the CDR3 is TGTGCCTGGATGGTTGAATTACGGCTGAACACTGAAGCTTTCTTT. As protein: CAWMVELRLNTEAFF. Filled out from reference TRBV30 and TRBJ1-1, the complete variable domain reads SQTIHQWPATLVQPVGSPLSLECTVEGTSNPNLYWYRQAAGRGLQLLFYSVGIGQISSEVPQNLSASRPQDRQFILSSKKLLLSDSGFYLCAWMVELRLNTEAFFGQGTRLTVV.

The V gene is TRBV5-1, the J gene TRBJ1-6, with 8 bases lining up with TRBD1. The trim removed 0 bases at V and 8 bases at J, leaving 1 base unmatched. The CDR3 has 14 residues. In germline, CDR1 is SGHRS, CDR2 YFSETQ. As DNA, the CDR3 is TGCGCCAGCAGCTTGGTACAGGGGGATTCACCCCTCCACTTT. Amino acids: CASSLVQGDSPLHF. The whole variable domain, remainder taken from reference TRBV5-1 and TRBJ1-6, is KAGVTQTPRYLIKTRGQQVTLSCSPISGHRSVSWYQQTPGQGLQFLFEYFSETQRNKGNFPGRFSGRQFSNSRSEMNVSTLELGDSALYLCASSLVQGDSPLHFGNGTRLTVT.

The chain has TRBV25-1 and TRBJ1-1, with D unresolved. The CDR3 length is 13 residues. V shed 9 bases and J shed 0 bases, with 11 bases lying between them. The germline V gene has CDR1 MGHDK and CDR2 SYGVNS. CDR3 coding DNA: TGTGCCAGTAGGAAGACCCTGAACACTGAAGCTTTCTTT. It is translated as CASRKTLNTEAFF.

The V gene is TRBV11-2, the J gene TRBJ2-5; D is ambiguous. Trimming stripped 1 base from V and 2 bases from J, with 5 bases between. Looked up from germline, CDR1 is SGHAT and CDR2 is FQNNGV. The CDR3 consists of 13 residues. The CDR3 DNA sequence: TGTGCCAGCAGCTTAGGGCTTCAAGAGACCCAGTACTTC. It codes for CASSLGLQETQYF.

The chain recombines TRBV11-1 with TRBJ2-1, with D unresolved. CDR3 length: 13 residues. The germline V gene has CDR1 SGHAT and CDR2 FQDESV (reference sequence). Trimming cost V 3 bases and J 3 bases, with 6 bases left between them. CDR3 sequence (DNA): TGTGCCAGCAGCTTCCTGAACTACAATGAGCAGTTCTTC. The encoded protein is CASSFLNYNEQFF.

This rearrangement joins TRBV25-1 to TRBJ2-5, with TRBD1 matching 9 bases. The V and J ends lost 0 bases and 3 bases, in that order; junction bases with no gene match: 5. The CDR3 has 16 amino acids. Germline lookup yields CDR1 MGHDK and CDR2 SYGVNS. CDR3 protein: CASSEYLGTGKETQYF. CDR3 coding DNA: TGTGCCAGCAGTGAATATTTGGGGACAGGGAAAGAGACCCAGTACTTC.

The V gene is TRBV7-8, the J gene TRBJ2-3, with TRBD2 as a possible D gene (6 bases). V lost 5 bases to trimming and J lost 2 bases, with 17 bases between them. The germline CDR1 and CDR2 sequences are SGHVS and FQNEAQ. CDR3 length equals 16 residues. The CDR3 loop reads CASSRWGLQNTDTQYF. CDR3 in DNA: TGTGCCAGCAGCCGGTGGGGACTCCAAAACACAGATACGCAGTATTTT.

The V gene is TRBV5-1, the J gene TRBJ2-1, with D unclear. This CDR3 has 14 amino acids. CDR1 and CDR2 (germline): SGHRS, YFSETQ. The germline V and J ends were trimmed by 7 bases and 1 base, with 12 bases remaining between them. CDR3: CASEDGRSYNEQFF. DNA of the CDR3: TGCGCCAGCGAGGACGGGCGATCCTACAATGAGCAGTTCTTC. Full variable domain (outside the CDR3, taken from reference TRBV5-1 and TRBJ2-1): KAGVTQTPRYLIKTRGQQVTLSCSPISGHRSVSWYQQTPGQGLQFLFEYFSETQRNKGNFPGRFSGRQFSNSRSEMNVSTLELGDSALYLCASEDGRSYNEQFFGPGTRLTVL.

This clone occurred a few times. V is TRBV19 and J is TRBJ2-3; 9 nucleotides align to TRBD2. V gave up 1 base and J gave up 4 bases; unmatched junction bases: 6. This CDR3 region has 16 residues. Germline V gene sequence: CDR1 LNHDA, CDR2 SQIVND (reference sequence). The CDR3 protein is CASSIGPSGASDTQYF. The CDR3 coding sequence is TGTGCCAGTAGTATAGGTCCTAGCGGGGCGTCAGATACGCAGTATTTT. Looking up the rest from reference TRBV19 and TRBJ2-3 gives the full variable domain: DGGITQSPKYLFRKEGQNVTLSCEQNLNHDAMYWYRQDPGQGLRLIYYSQIVNDFQKGDIAEGYSVSREKKESFPLTVTSAQKNPTAFYLCASSIGPSGASDTQYFGPGTRLTVL.